The clone carrying this TCR beta chain was seen a handful of times. Assay used: immunoSEQ multiplex PCR; TCRdb lists only in-frame clones, some missing. The sample yields about 660,000 clones, approximately 88% seen once. The sample comes from a study of shared T cell receptors in the human thymus. These same data were also listed under a study on human thymus T cells.

The receptor was isolated from a boy under two years old with a congenital heart defect. The sample comprised thymocytes.

In DNA, the CDR3 is TGTGCCAGCAGTTCCCGGGACAGGGGCGAATGGACTAGCGGAAAAGCAGGGACCGGGGAGCTGTTTTTT. It yields the protein CASSSRDRGEWTSGKAGTGELFF. This chain uses TRBV28 with TRBJ2-2; D assignment may be TRBD1 or TRBD2 (10 bases each). V lost 4 bases, J lost 5 bases, and 38 bases lay in between. This CDR3 spans 23 amino acids. Germline CDR1 and CDR2: MDHEN and SYDVKM.